The 11 T cell receptor beta chains below all came from one sample that was sequenced in a study of blood T cells in healthy people across ages. Alongside a J-beta primer mix, a sample-barcoded 5' primer served in a second PCR lasting about 7 to 11 cycles. Via MiXCR, TCRdb re-called the 5' RACE reads, giving one row per CDR3 protein. The table lists 600,000 to 850,000 distinct CDR3 sequences, more than 20% of them singletons. These data also featured in a second study, about T cells of mothers and their children.

Sequences were obtained from blood. All receptors derive from a boy aged 5-17 years in good health.

The gene calls are TRBV9 and TRBJ2-7; 8 bases align to TRBD2. The CDR3 runs 14 residues. Trimming at V came to 7 bases and at J to 0 bases, leaving 6 bases not matched to a gene. Germline lookup yields CDR1 SGDLS and CDR2 YYNGEE. The CDR3 DNA is TGTGCCAGCGGCCCTGGGACTAGCTCCTACGAGCAGTACTTC. This encodes CASGPGTSSYEQYF.

Only a few counts were recorded for this clonotype. This chain joins TRBV29-1 and TRBJ1-1; D unclear. CDR1 and CDR2 (germline): SQVTM, ANQGSEA. CDR3 length: 13 residues. Trimming pared 6 bases from V and 3 bases from J, leaving 14 bases between. The DNA of the CDR3 is TGCAGCGTCGGGAGGGTGCTTGACACTGAAGCTTTCTTT. The encoded protein is CSVGRVLDTEAFF.

V usage is TRBV11-3 and J usage is TRBJ2-7; D might be TRBD2 (5 bases). This CDR3 is 12 amino acids long. Per the germline V gene, CDR1 is SGHNT and CDR2 is YENEEA. The V and J ends lost 3 bases and 9 bases respectively, with 12 bases between them. The CDR3 region has the DNA TGTGCCAGCAGCTTTTCACCGAGCGGGCAGTACTTC. It codes for CASSFSPSGQYF.

The genes are TRBV2 and TRBJ2-2; weak D call: TRBD1 (5 bases). V lost 4 bases and J 7 bases, leaving 13 bases between the germline ends. This CDR3 spans 14 amino acids. Germline loops: CDR1 SNHLY, CDR2 FYNNEI. For the CDR3, the DNA is TGTGCCAGCAGTGTTTCCAGGGATAGCGGGGAGCTGTTTTTT. Translated, it gives CASSVSRDSGELFF.

The chain employs TRBV9 and TRBJ2-2; 14 nucleotides align to TRBD2. With 3 bases clipped from V and 5 bases from J, the junction kept 3 bases outside the gene matches. The germline gives CDR1 SGDLS, CDR2 YYNGEE. The CDR3 is 16 amino acids. The CDR3 DNA is TGTGCCAGCAGCGCGACTAGCGGGAGGGAAACCGGGGAGCTGTTTTTT. Protein product: CASSATSGRETGELFF.

The chain has TRBV7-8 and TRBJ2-2, with TRBD1 as a possible D gene (6 bases). Trimming cost V 5 bases and J 5 bases, with 12 bases left between them. Germline lookup yields CDR1 SGHVS and CDR2 FQNEAQ. The CDR3 contains 14 residues. The CDR3 reads CASSRTEMTGELFF. In DNA, the CDR3 is TGTGCCAGCAGCAGGACAGAGATGACCGGGGAGCTGTTTTTT.

This clonotype was observed a few times. The rearrangement links TRBV7-2 to TRBJ2-3, with D maybe TRBD2 (6 bases). In germline, CDR1 is SGHTA, CDR2 FQGNSA. V lost 2 bases, J lost 5 bases, and 17 bases lay in between. The CDR3 is 16 amino acids. CDR3 sequence (DNA): TGTGCCAGCAGCTTAAATTCCTTAGCGGTGAGAGATACGCAGTATTTT. Encoded protein: CASSLNSLAVRDTQYF. Looking up the rest from reference TRBV7-2 and TRBJ2-3 gives the full variable domain: GAGVSQSPSNKVTEKGKDVELRCDPISGHTALYWYRQSLGQGLEFLIYFQGNSAPDKSGLPSDRFSAERTGGSVSTLTIQRTQQEDSAVYLCASSLNSLAVRDTQYFGPGTRLTVL.

The chain joins TRBV4-2 to TRBJ2-4; D remains unclear. The V gene's germline CDR1 is LGHNA and CDR2 YNFKEQ. CDR3 length: 14 amino acids. The V end was cut by 0 bases, the J end by 5 bases, with 8 bases between. Here the CDR3 reads CASSQEEPQNIQYF. The CDR3 DNA is TGTGCCAGCAGCCAAGAGGAGCCTCAAAACATTCAGTACTTC.

The chain couples TRBV19 to TRBJ1-2; D remains ambiguous. Trimming stripped 11 bases from V and 9 bases from J, with 16 bases between. Germline V gives CDR1 LNHDA, CDR2 SQIVND (reference sequence). This CDR3 spans 11 amino acids. The DNA for the CDR3 is TGTGCCGGAACGGACGGAAGAAGCTACACCTTC. It is translated as CAGTDGRSYTF. The whole variable domain, remainder taken from reference TRBV19 and TRBJ1-2, is DGGITQSPKYLFRKEGQNVTLSCEQNLNHDAMYWYRQDPGQGLRLIYYSQIVNDFQKGDIAEGYSVSREKKESFPLTVTSAQKNPTAFYLCAGTDGRSYTFGSGTRLTVV.

The genes are TRBV6-7 and TRBJ1-1; weak D call: TRBD1 (5 bases). TRBV6-7 is an ORF; its function is uncertain. This CDR3 is 18 amino acids long. The V gene lost 2 bases and the J gene lost 3 bases, with 22 bases spanning the gap. CDR3 in amino acids: CASSYHSLSGTADTEAFF. CDR3 nucleotide sequence: TGTGCCAGCAGTTACCACTCGTTATCGGGGACTGCGGACACTGAAGCTTTCTTT.

This chain uses TRBV28 with TRBJ2-7; 12 bases are shared with TRBD2. CDR1 and CDR2 from the germline V gene are MDHEN and SYDVKM. The CDR3 spans 15 residues. With V trimmed by 10 bases and J by 1 base, 8 bases remained unmatched. The CDR3 is CATQLAGGTSYEQYF. The CDR3 DNA sequence: TGTGCCACCCAACTAGCGGGAGGTACATCCTACGAGCAGTACTTC.